The clone carrying this TCR beta chain was observed a few times. Its antigen is unknown. This sample was taken from a study of beta chain features in type 1 diabetes. Overall study context: All samples combined gave roughly 100,000,000 sorted cells for examination. Study-wide points: Insertions at VDJ junctions were less frequent in type 1 diabetes patients. These patients also deleted more nucleotides at the same junctions.

Reverse transcription of all isolated RNA meant that expressed TCRB transcripts were sequenced. Here immunoSEQ multiplex PCR was the method, and the copy in TCRdb shows in-frame clones only, minus some. This table holds roughly 140,000 clones, 6% to 7.5% found once. The CDR3 length is 13 residues. Trimming pared 2 bases from V and 2 bases from J, leaving 8 bases between. Per germline, CDR1 SQVTM and CDR2 ANQGSEA. This TCR derives from a young woman in good health. The chain uses TRBV29-1 and TRBJ2-3; weak D call: TRBD2 (6 bases). Sequencing used central memory CD4+ T cells from blood. The CDR3 sequence is CSVEWDSTDTQYF. For the CDR3, the DNA is TGCAGCGTTGAATGGGACTCCACAGATACGCAGTATTTT.